This T cell receptor beta chain was sequenced for a study of cytomegalovirus exposure and HLA in healthy donors. A multiplex PCR was run with 60 Vbeta primers and 13 Jbeta primers. The assay was immunoSEQ multiplex PCR, and TCRdb's table has in-frame clones only and misses some. The sample has around 220,000 clones, roughly 75% seen once; the top ten hold less than 2%. Concerning this clone itself: Its antigen remains unknown.

CDR3 length equals 11 residues. The germline CDR1 and CDR2 sequences are MNHEY and SMNVEV (reference sequence). Trimming cost V 5 bases and J 9 bases, with 5 bases left between them. Although they were nominally healthy when sampled, donors likely had unrecorded immune exposures. Study-wide findings and caveats: In a later analysis, donors in an Asian-associated ancestry cluster reportedly had fewer N-insertions in productive TCRs than the cohort mean. The study had only CMV serostatus as immune exposure information. Earlier analysis yielded a pattern in which most TCR beta V segments were productive about 87% or about 30% of the time.

V is TRBV27 and J is TRBJ2-6; no definite D call. Specimen: PBMCs. The clonotype was recovered from a woman aged 30 to 39 in good health and CMV-seronegative. The CDR3 sequence is CASSTDNVLTF. Written as DNA, the CDR3 is TGTGCCAGCAGTACAGACAACGTCCTGACTTTC.